This T cell receptor beta chain was sequenced during a study of blood T cells in healthy people across ages. Points on this clonotype: Its antigen is not identified.

Study-wide results and caveats: Investigators treated diversity estimates from one million T cells as underestimates.

Collection of roughly 9.6 milliliters of peripheral blood was performed for each donor. V shed 9 bases, J shed 4 bases, and the junction held 12 bases outside the gene matches. The CDR3 spans 14 residues. Germline values: CDR1 SEHNR, CDR2 FQNEAQ (reference sequence). For the second PCR, which ran for roughly 6 to 12 cycles, a sample-barcoded 5' primer and a J-beta primer mix were used. Each cDNA molecule received a tag from a template-switch adaptor that had 12 random nucleotides. TCRdb ran MiXCR on the 5' RACE reads and lists one entry per CDR3 protein. Among 500,000 to 700,000 distinct CDR3 sequences listed, 25% to 30% were seen once.

This chain links TRBV7-9 with TRBJ2-7; 7 bases are shared with TRBD1. The sample taken for sequencing was blood. The TCR was taken from a woman of 80 years or more in good health. The CDR3 DNA is TGTGCCAGTAGTATGGGGACAGCCTATTACGAGCAGTACTTC. It encodes CASSMGTAYYEQYF.